The 29 T cell receptor beta chains in this list originate from one sample, sequenced in a study of blood T cell repertoires in COVID-19. Sequencing used immunoSEQ multiplex PCR; TCRdb keeps in-frame clones, though not all of them. The sample consists of fewer than 70,000 clones, 84% of them appearing once. Sequences were obtained from peripheral blood. These receptors were taken from a man in his fifties or sixties with active COVID-19.

This chain connects TRBV18 to TRBJ2-3, with a weak D call TRBD2 (6 bases). CDR3 length equals 15 residues. Germline V gene lookup returns CDR1 KGHSH and CDR2 LQKENI. V dropped 5 bases and J dropped 1 base, with 13 bases sitting between them. DNA for the CDR3: TGTGCCAGCTCAATAAACGGCGGGGGCACAGATACGCAGTATTTT. Its translation is CASSINGGGTDTQYF.

This clone was observed a handful of times. The chain carries TRBV18 and TRBJ1-4; D is uncertain. The V and J ends lost 1 base and 6 bases respectively, with 9 bases between them. CDR1 KGHSH and CDR2 LQKENI come from the germline V gene. The CDR3 has 14 residues. CDR3 sequence: CASSPLSQDEKLFF. The DNA of the CDR3 is TGTGCCAGCTCACCACTGAGTCAGGATGAAAAACTGTTTTTT.

This sequence joins TRBV5-4 and TRBJ2-7, with 10 bases identical to TRBD1. After removal of 4 bases from V and 3 bases from J, the junction contained 7 bases not matched to a gene. Germline CDR1 SGHNT, CDR2 YYREEE (reference sequence). This CDR3 has 15 residues. The CDR3 region has the DNA TGTGCCAGCAGCCTCTTGGGACAGGGGTACTACGAGCAGTACTTC. Translated, it gives CASSLLGQGYYEQYF.

This sequence joins TRBV23-1 and TRBJ2-5, with D uncertain. TRBV23-1 is recorded as an ORF, its role being uncertain. The CDR3 is 9 residues long. Deletions cut 8 bases from V and 10 bases from J, with 8 bases between. The CDR3 nucleotides are TGCGCCAGCTGTTGCGTCCAGTACTTC. Its translation: CASCCVQYF.

V is TRBV20-1 and J is TRBJ2-7, with TRBD2 as a possible D gene (5 bases). V lost 3 bases to trimming and J lost 5 bases, with 8 bases between them. This CDR3 is 11 amino acids long. Germline V gene sequence: CDR1 DFQATT, CDR2 SNEGSKA (reference sequence). CDR3 residues: CSASPGDEQYF. DNA of the CDR3: TGCAGTGCTAGTCCCGGGGACGAGCAGTACTTC.

The chain combines TRBV15 with TRBJ2-5; no reliable D call. Per the germline V gene, CDR1 is LNHNV and CDR2 is YYDKDF (reference sequence). CDR3 size: 12 residues. Deletions cut 1 base from V and 5 bases from J, with 5 bases between. The CDR3 region is CATSRAGETQYF. CDR3 nucleotides: TGTGCCACCAGCAGAGCCGGTGAGACCCAGTACTTC. Full variable domain (remainder filled in from reference TRBV15 and TRBJ2-5): DAMVIQNPRYQVTQFGKPVTLSCSQTLNHNVMYWYQQKSSQAPKLLFHYYDKDFNNEADTPDNFQSRRPNTSFCFLDIRSPGLGDTAMYLCATSRAGETQYFGPGTRLLVL.

The J gene is TRBJ1-2, the V gene TRBV14; D not certain. Trimming cost V 0 bases and J 8 bases, with 16 bases left between them. Germline CDR1 and CDR2: SGHDN and FVKESK. There are 15 residues in the CDR3. The CDR3 DNA reads TGTGCCAGCAGCCAAGACGGAGGGAGTAGTTACGGCTACACCTTC. As protein: CASSQDGGSSYGYTF.

This chain uses TRBV6-5 with TRBJ1-1, with D possibly being TRBD1 (6 bases). V was trimmed by 2 bases and J by 7 bases, leaving 8 bases between them. The CDR3 runs 12 residues. Germline loops: CDR1 MNHEY, CDR2 SVGAGI. CDR3 sequence (DNA): TGTGCCAGCAGTTACAGGGGGATTGAAGCTTTCTTT. Its protein is CASSYRGIEAFF.

The rearrangement uses TRBV25-1 and TRBJ2-5; no definite D call. The CDR3 covers 11 residues. Trimming removed 6 bases from V and 7 bases from J, with 9 bases in between. CDR1 is MGHDK, CDR2 SYGVNS, per germline. The CDR3 reads CASSGSRTQYF. The CDR3 DNA is TGTGCCAGCAGCGGGTCGAGGACCCAGTACTTC.

This rearrangement joins TRBV3-1 (or the pseudogene TRBV3-2) to TRBJ1-1, with TRBD1 matching 7 bases. CDR3 size: 15 residues. Trimming removed 3 bases from V and 1 base from J; junction bases left unmatched: 5. CDR1 is LGHDT and CDR2 is YNNKEL in the germline V gene (reference sequence). The CDR3 spells CASSHEGAANTEAFF. The DNA of the CDR3 is TGTGCCAGCAGCCATGAGGGGGCGGCGAACACTGAAGCTTTCTTT.

CDR3 sequence (DNA): TGTGCCAGCAGTGGGTCAGGACTGATTCTTAATGAGCAGTTCTTC. Translation gives CASSGSGLILNEQFF. The chain links TRBV2 to TRBJ2-1; D is possibly TRBD2 (5 bases). The CDR3 sequence is 15 residues long. The V gene lost 4 bases and the J gene lost 7 bases, with 17 bases spanning the gap. CDR1 is SNHLY, CDR2 FYNNEI, per germline. Filled out from reference TRBV2 and TRBJ2-1, the complete variable domain reads EPEVTQTPSHQVTQMGQEVILRCVPISNHLYFYWYRQILGQKVEFLVSFYNNEISEKSEIFDDQFSVERPDGSNFTLKIRSTKLEDSAMYFCASSGSGLILNEQFFGPGTRLTVL.

The chain joins TRBV7-8 to TRBJ1-2; 10 bases are a match to TRBD1. CDR3 length: 16 residues. V gave up 5 bases and J gave up 7 bases; unmatched junction bases: 13. In germline, CDR1 is SGHVS, CDR2 FQNEAQ. The CDR3 region has the DNA TGTGCCAGCAGCCCCAGACAGGGGGCCCGCGGAAGTGGCTACACCTTC. Encoded protein: CASSPRQGARGSGYTF.

The J gene is TRBJ1-2, the V gene TRBV12-3 or TRBV12-4; D perhaps matches TRBD1 (5 bases). CDR3 size: 12 residues. V dropped 5 bases and J dropped 7 bases, with 11 bases sitting between them. The CDR3 DNA reads TGTGCCAGCAGTAGTGGGGCGCGTGGCTACACCTTC. Amino acids: CASSSGARGYTF.

This chain uses TRBV2 with TRBJ2-7; no reliable D call. The V end was cut by 7 bases, the J end by 3 bases, with 16 bases between. This CDR3 comprises 14 residues. Looked up from germline, CDR1 is SNHLY and CDR2 is FYNNEI. The CDR3 nucleotides read TGTGCCAGCATCTATATAGACTCCAACTACGAGCAGTACTTC. It is translated as CASIYIDSNYEQYF.

The chain recombines TRBV9 with TRBJ2-5; 9 nucleotides match TRBD2. CDR1 SGDLS and CDR2 YYNGEE come from the germline V gene. Germline trimming cut 4 bases from V and 3 bases from J; bases unmatched to any gene: 10. This CDR3 region has 16 residues. This chain's CDR3 is CASSPGLVAGEETQYF. As DNA, the CDR3 is TGTGCCAGCAGCCCGGGCCTGGTAGCGGGGGAAGAGACCCAGTACTTC.

This clone was recorded a few times. The J gene is TRBJ1-1, the V gene TRBV7-9; D is perhaps TRBD1 (5 bases). Trimming cost V 8 bases and J 7 bases, with 17 bases left between them. CDR1 and CDR2 from the germline V gene are SEHNR and FQNEAQ (reference sequence). This CDR3 comprises 13 residues. This CDR3 reads CASGTTKGREAFF. The CDR3 nucleotides read TGTGCCAGCGGTACTACAAAGGGGCGTGAAGCTTTCTTT. Looking up the rest from reference TRBV7-9 and TRBJ1-1 gives the full variable domain: DTGVSQNPRHKITKRGQNVTFRCDPISEHNRLYWYRQTLGQGPEFLTYFQNEAQLEKSRLLSDRFSAERPKGSFSTLEIQRTEQGDSAMYLCASGTTKGREAFFGQGTRLTVV.

V is TRBV6-5 and J is TRBJ2-3; D perhaps matches TRBD2 (5 bases). The ends were cut back, 6 bases at V and 2 bases at J, with 12 bases in the middle. CDR3 length: 14 amino acids. The V gene's germline CDR1 is MNHEY and CDR2 SVGAGI. The CDR3 sequence is CASSDYPYTDTQYF. The CDR3 DNA is TGTGCCAGCAGCGACTACCCCTACACAGATACGCAGTATTTT.

V and J are TRBV6-5 and TRBJ2-7, with unresolved D. This CDR3 spans 14 amino acids. V was pared by 1 base and J by 2 bases, with 9 bases between. Per the germline V gene, CDR1 is MNHEY and CDR2 is SVGAGI. This CDR3 reads CASSYFGEAYEQYF. In nucleotides, the CDR3 is TGTGCCAGCAGTTACTTCGGAGAGGCCTACGAGCAGTACTTC.

The V gene is TRBV13, the J gene TRBJ2-7; 11 positions agree with TRBD2. In germline, CDR1 is PRHDT, CDR2 FYEKMQ (reference sequence). J was trimmed by 1 base and V by 0 bases; bases with no gene match: 2. The CDR3 runs 16 residues. The CDR3 coding sequence is TGTGCCAGCAGCTTAGGGGGACTAGCGGATTCCTACGAGCAGTACTTC. It yields the protein CASSLGGLADSYEQYF.

The gene calls are TRBV7-9 and TRBJ2-2; 14 nucleotides agree with TRBD2. Germline values: CDR1 SEHNR, CDR2 FQNEAQ (reference sequence). Losses at the gene ends were 6 bases for V and 4 bases for J; bases not matched to a gene: 4. This CDR3 is 16 amino acids long. CDR3 DNA: TGTGCCAGCAGATCCGGACTAGCGGGGGGCACCGGGGAGCTGTTTTTT. It translates to CASRSGLAGGTGELFF.

The chain joins TRBV30 to TRBJ1-1, with 7 bases that match TRBD1. The J segment lost 2 bases and the V segment lost 0 bases, leaving 6 bases of the junction unmatched. The CDR3 contains 15 residues. CDR1 GTSNPN and CDR2 SVGIG come from the germline V gene (reference sequence). Written as DNA, the CDR3 is TGTGCCTGGAGTGTACGTCGGGACAGTAACACTGAAGCTTTCTTT. Residues: CAWSVRRDSNTEAFF.

The J gene is TRBJ2-3, the V gene TRBV7-8; the match to TRBD2 covers 11 bases. Trimming took 1 base from V and 4 from J; bases not matched to a gene: 4. The CDR3 length is 16 residues. From germline, CDR1 is SGHVS and CDR2 FQNEAQ. CDR3 loop: CASSLVGLADSDTQYF. The CDR3 bases are TGTGCCAGCAGCTTAGTGGGACTAGCGGACTCAGATACGCAGTATTTT.

The CDR3 region has the DNA TGCGCCAGCAGCCAAGACCCGGGACTAGCGGGGAAATACGAGCAGTACTTC. It codes for CASSQDPGLAGKYEQYF. The J gene is TRBJ2-7, the V gene TRBV4-3; 13 bases fit TRBD2. The junction had 6 bases not matched to a gene; V was cut back by 0 bases and J by 4 bases. This CDR3 spans 17 amino acids. The germline V gene has CDR1 LGHNA and CDR2 YSLEER.

The V and J genes are TRBV12-5 and TRBJ2-7; D is unclear. The CDR3 totals 12 residues. CDR1 and CDR2 (germline): LGHNT, FRNRAP. The V end was cut by 5 bases, the J end by 3 bases, with 8 bases between. This CDR3 is CASGLTNYEQYF. DNA for the CDR3: TGTGCTAGTGGTCTAACTAACTACGAGCAGTACTTC.

The J gene is TRBJ2-1, the V gene TRBV6-5, with TRBD2 matching over 10 bases. The CDR3 has 15 amino acids. The V segment lost 7 bases and the J segment 4 bases; nucleotides outside the gene matches: 7. Germline assignment: CDR1 MNHEY and CDR2 SVGAGI. The CDR3 nucleotides read TGTGCCAGCACGATGCTAGCGGGGGAGTACAATGAGCAGTTCTTC. This translates into CASTMLAGEYNEQFF.

The chain has TRBV25-1 and TRBJ2-3; the D gene is possibly TRBD2 (6 bases). This CDR3 comprises 14 residues. Germline CDR1 is MGHDK and CDR2 is SYGVNS. The germline V and J ends were trimmed by 2 bases and 4 bases, with 10 bases remaining between them. CDR3: CASSEISGADTQYF. The CDR3 DNA reads as TGTGCCAGCAGTGAAATATCGGGGGCAGATACGCAGTATTTT.

The J gene is TRBJ1-1, the V gene TRBV23-1, with D possibly matching TRBD1 (5 bases). Being an ORF, TRBV23-1 has a function that is uncertain. The CDR3 contains 12 residues. The germline V and J ends were trimmed by 6 bases and 4 bases, with 9 bases remaining between them. DNA for the CDR3: TGCGCCAGCAGATTGGGGGGCACTGAAGCTTTCTTT. Protein product: CASRLGGTEAFF.

The chain has TRBV6-5 and TRBJ1-5; no definite D call. The V end lost 2 bases, the J end lost 0 bases, and 11 bases lay between the germline ends. The CDR3 is 16 amino acids. The germline V gene encodes CDR1 MNHEY and CDR2 SVGAGI. The CDR3: CASSYPQPYSNQPQHF. CDR3 bases: TGTGCCAGCAGTTACCCACAGCCGTATAGCAATCAGCCCCAGCATTTT.

J is TRBJ2-2 and V is TRBV6-2 or TRBV6-3, with 13 nucleotides matching TRBD2. The J segment lost 6 bases and the V segment lost 0 bases, leaving 4 bases of the junction unmatched. Per germline, CDR1 MNHEY and CDR2 SVGEGT. The CDR3 is made up of 17 amino acids. CDR3 DNA: TGTGCCAGCAGTTACTCGGAGGGACTAGCGGGGTCCGGGGAGCTGTTTTTT. It is translated as CASSYSEGLAGSGELFF.